These 21 T cell receptor beta chains came from one sample sequenced in a study of blood T cell repertoires in COVID-19. Profiling relied on immunoSEQ multiplex PCR, and the TCRdb table lists in-frame clones only, not all of them. The table lists about 270,000 clones, around nine tenths of them singletons. Sequencing was performed on PBMCs or T cells enriched from blood (not recorded which). The receptors were gathered from a woman younger than 30 who had recovered from COVID-19.

The rearrangement joins TRBV24-1 to TRBJ2-1; 9 nucleotides agree with TRBD2. The CDR3 loop spans 15 amino acids. Germline V gene data show CDR1 as KGHDR and CDR2 as SFDVKD. Trimming cost V 9 bases and J 6 bases; bases outside gene matches: 11. The CDR3 here is CATSSGRPWGNEQFF. CDR3 DNA sequence: TGTGCCACCTCCAGCGGGAGGCCATGGGGCAATGAGCAGTTCTTC.

The chain employs TRBV27 and TRBJ2-7; D possibly corresponds to TRBD1 (7 bases). Germline V gene data show CDR1 as MNHEY and CDR2 as SMNVEV (reference sequence). V was cut by 6 bases and J by 4 bases, with 19 bases left in between. The CDR3 consists of 15 residues. The CDR3, as DNA: TGTGCCAGCAGCCACGGAGGGGGCTATCCTTACGAGCAGTACTTC. Translated: CASSHGGGYPYEQYF.

The rearrangement joins TRBV2 to TRBJ2-7; 10 bases map to TRBD1. Germline loops: CDR1 SNHLY, CDR2 FYNNEI. Losses at the gene ends were 6 bases for V and 4 bases for J; bases not matched to a gene: 3. The CDR3 runs 13 residues. In DNA form, the CDR3 reads TGTGCCAGCAGGGACAGGGGGAATTACGAGCAGTACTTC. This gives the protein CASRDRGNYEQYF.

This chain links TRBV6-4 with TRBJ1-2; TRBD1 agrees at 7 bases. This CDR3 contains 14 residues. V dropped 5 bases and J dropped 3; count of bases not matched to a gene: 6. Looked up from germline, CDR1 is MRHNA and CDR2 is SNTAGT. The CDR3 sequence is CASSSTGEDYGYTF. The CDR3 region has the DNA TGTGCCAGCAGTTCCACAGGGGAGGACTATGGCTACACCTTC.

The rearrangement links TRBV6-5 to TRBJ2-2, with D unresolved. Germline CDR1 and CDR2: MNHEY and SVGAGI. CDR3 length equals 13 residues. V was pared by 6 bases and J by 2 bases, with 7 bases between. The CDR3 DNA is TGTGCCAGCAGCATACAAAACACCGGGGAGCTGTTTTTT. This translates into CASSIQNTGELFF.

This chain joins TRBV18 and TRBJ2-5, with D tentatively TRBD2 (6 bases). This CDR3 has 14 residues. V was shortened by 3 bases and J by 6 bases, with 14 bases between the two germline ends. Per germline, CDR1 KGHSH and CDR2 LQKENI. The DNA for the CDR3 is TGTGCCAGCTCACCGGCAAGGGCGGGGAAGACCCAGTACTTC. It codes for CASSPARAGKTQYF.

In DNA form, the CDR3 reads TGTGCCAGCTCAACCAACAGGGGAGCCTACGAGCAGTACTTC. Translated: CASSTNRGAYEQYF. This sequence joins TRBV18 and TRBJ2-7, with 7 bases lining up with TRBD1. The CDR3 runs to 14 residues. CDR1 is KGHSH, CDR2 LQKENI, per germline. Trimming removed 5 bases from V and 2 bases from J; junction bases left unmatched: 6.

The V gene is TRBV13, the J gene TRBJ1-1, with unresolved D. V was shortened by 2 bases and J by 5 bases, with 12 bases between the two germline ends. The CDR3 runs 14 residues. Germline CDR1 reads PRHDT; CDR2 reads FYEKMQ (reference sequence). The CDR3 bases are TGTGCCAGCAGCTTATCTGTAGTGAGGACTGAAGCTTTCTTT. It is translated as CASSLSVVRTEAFF.

The chain uses TRBV7-9 and TRBJ1-3; TRBD1 might be the D (5 bases). The CDR3 totals 14 residues. CDR1 SEHNR and CDR2 FQNEAQ come from the germline V gene (reference sequence). V was pared by 4 bases and J by 11 bases, with 18 bases between. For the CDR3, the DNA is TGTGCCAGCAGCTCGTTACAATCGGGGGAATCCATATATTTT. Protein product: CASSSLQSGESIYF.

This rearrangement joins TRBV2 to TRBJ2-7; 7 bases agree with TRBD1. Losses at the gene ends were 2 bases for V and 3 bases for J; bases not matched to a gene: 4. The CDR3 is 14 amino acids. Germline V lookup: CDR1 SNHLY, CDR2 FYNNEI. CDR3 region: CASSEHDRVYEQYF. The CDR3 DNA follows: TGTGCCAGCAGTGAACACGACAGGGTCTACGAGCAGTACTTC.

The chain combines TRBV6-5 with TRBJ1-2; possible D gene TRBD1, 5 bases. Germline V gives CDR1 MNHEY, CDR2 SVGAGI. This CDR3 is built from 15 residues. The V gene lost 6 bases and the J gene lost 3 bases, with 17 bases spanning the gap. The CDR3 DNA follows: TGTGCCAGCAGCCTTGACAGATTGTTGGACTATGGCTACACCTTC. Protein sequence: CASSLDRLLDYGYTF.

The chain links TRBV2 to TRBJ2-5, with D tentatively TRBD1 (6 bases). CDR3 length equals 14 residues. Trimming left V 10 bases short and J 2 bases short, with 17 bases between. CDR1 SNHLY and CDR2 FYNNEI come from the germline V gene. CDR3 amino acids: CAIRGRPFQETQYF. The CDR3 region has the DNA TGTGCCATCAGGGGCCGACCATTTCAAGAGACCCAGTACTTC.

This chain uses TRBV20-1 with TRBJ1-2; D call uncertain. Germline CDR1 and CDR2: DFQATT and SNEGSKA (reference sequence). The CDR3 totals 11 residues. V was shortened by 1 base and J by 4 bases, with 4 bases between the two germline ends. This CDR3 reads CSARAFYGYTF. Written as DNA, the CDR3 is TGCAGTGCTAGAGCTTTCTATGGCTACACCTTC.

This clone appeared a single time. J is TRBJ2-2 and V is TRBV27; TRBD1 agrees at 7 bases. V was clipped by 5 bases and J by 1 base; unmatched bases: 4. The CDR3 has 15 residues. In germline, CDR1 is MNHEY, CDR2 SMNVEV (reference sequence). CDR3 in amino acids: CASSDGTVNTGELFF. Written as DNA, the CDR3 is TGTGCCAGCAGTGACGGGACAGTGAACACCGGGGAGCTGTTTTTT.

This rearrangement joins TRBV30 to TRBJ1-5; 7 bases line up with TRBD1. This CDR3 has 13 amino acids. Germline V gene sequence: CDR1 GTSNPN, CDR2 SVGIG (reference sequence). J was trimmed by 0 bases and V by 5 bases; bases with no gene match: 1. CDR3 sequence: CAWGTDSNQPQHF. CDR3 nucleotide sequence: TGTGCCTGGGGGACAGATAGCAATCAGCCCCAGCATTTT.

The gene calls are TRBV7-9 and TRBJ2-1; 9 bases are a match to TRBD2. Germline CDR1 SEHNR, CDR2 FQNEAQ (reference sequence). V trimming: 1 base; J trimming: 6 bases; junction bases outside the gene matches: 7. This CDR3 contains 16 residues. CDR3 amino acids: CASSLVLAGGRNEQFF. CDR3 sequence (DNA): TGTGCCAGCAGCTTAGTTTTGGCGGGGGGGCGCAATGAGCAGTTCTTC.

The CDR3 loop reads CASSLASGDVQETQYF. Written as DNA, the CDR3 is TGTGCCAGCAGCTTAGCATCCGGAGACGTGCAAGAGACCCAGTACTTC. The chain recombines TRBV13 with TRBJ2-5; no firm D call. CDR1 PRHDT and CDR2 FYEKMQ come from the germline V gene (reference sequence). The CDR3 is 16 amino acids. Between the trimmed V and J ends, which lost 1 base and 2 bases, there was a span of 14 bases.

The chain recombines TRBV18 with TRBJ1-1; TRBD1 aligns across 11 bases. There are 16 residues in the CDR3. The trim removed 3 bases at V and 1 base at J, leaving 4 bases unmatched. Germline V gene data show CDR1 as KGHSH and CDR2 as LQKENI. The CDR3: CASSPRTGGENTEAFF. CDR3 DNA sequence: TGTGCCAGCTCACCCCGGACAGGGGGCGAGAACACTGAAGCTTTCTTT.

This chain connects TRBV9 to TRBJ1-1, with TRBD1 identical over 9 bases. The CDR3 spans 16 residues. V was pared by 3 bases and J by 0 bases, with 6 bases of the junction left unmatched. Germline values: CDR1 SGDLS, CDR2 YYNGEE. The CDR3 is CASSDRDREVNTEAFF. As DNA, the CDR3 is TGTGCCAGCAGCGACCGGGACAGGGAAGTGAACACTGAAGCTTTCTTT.

V gene TRBV4-1 combines with J gene TRBJ2-7; tentatively, D is TRBD1 (6 bases). Germline V gene data show CDR1 as MGHRA and CDR2 as YSYEKL. The CDR3 extends over 14 amino acids. V was trimmed by 3 bases and J by 2 bases, leaving 11 bases between them. CDR3 protein: CASSHNREPYEQYF. The CDR3 DNA sequence: TGCGCCAGCAGCCACAACAGGGAGCCCTACGAGCAGTACTTC.

This clone was picked up one time. The chain links TRBV30 to TRBJ2-6, with D maybe TRBD1 (5 bases). Germline values: CDR1 GTSNPN, CDR2 SVGIG (reference sequence). V was cut by 2 bases and J by 4 bases, with 15 bases left in between. The CDR3 totals 16 residues. This chain's CDR3 is CAWSTPLTAGANVLTF. The CDR3 DNA follows: TGTGCCTGGAGTACCCCTCTGACAGCAGGGGCCAACGTCCTGACTTTC.